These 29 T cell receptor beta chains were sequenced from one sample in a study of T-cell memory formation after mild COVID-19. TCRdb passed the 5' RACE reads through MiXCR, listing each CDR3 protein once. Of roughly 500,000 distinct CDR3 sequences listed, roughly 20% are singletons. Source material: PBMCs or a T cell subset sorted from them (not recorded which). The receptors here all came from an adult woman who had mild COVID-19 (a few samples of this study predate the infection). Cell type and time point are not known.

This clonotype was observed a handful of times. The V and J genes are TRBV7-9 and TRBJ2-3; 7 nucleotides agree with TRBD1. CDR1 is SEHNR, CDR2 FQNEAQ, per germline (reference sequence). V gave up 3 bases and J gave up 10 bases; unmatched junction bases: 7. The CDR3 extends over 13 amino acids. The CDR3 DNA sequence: TGTGCCAGCAGCTTGACAGGGACCCTCCCGCAGTATTTT. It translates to CASSLTGTLPQYF.

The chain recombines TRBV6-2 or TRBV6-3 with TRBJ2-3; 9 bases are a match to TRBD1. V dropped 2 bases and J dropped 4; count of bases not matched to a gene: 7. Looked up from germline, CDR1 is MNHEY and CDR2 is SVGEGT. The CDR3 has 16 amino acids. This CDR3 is CASSYPSTGGADTQYF. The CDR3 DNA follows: TGTGCCAGCAGTTACCCCTCGACAGGGGGGGCAGATACGCAGTATTTT.

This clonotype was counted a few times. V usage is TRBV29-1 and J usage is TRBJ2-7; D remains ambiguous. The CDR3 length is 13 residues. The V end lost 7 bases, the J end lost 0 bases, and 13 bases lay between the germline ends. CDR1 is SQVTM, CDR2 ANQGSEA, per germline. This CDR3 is CSARAPHSYEQYF. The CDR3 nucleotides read TGCAGCGCCAGAGCCCCCCACTCCTACGAGCAGTACTTC.

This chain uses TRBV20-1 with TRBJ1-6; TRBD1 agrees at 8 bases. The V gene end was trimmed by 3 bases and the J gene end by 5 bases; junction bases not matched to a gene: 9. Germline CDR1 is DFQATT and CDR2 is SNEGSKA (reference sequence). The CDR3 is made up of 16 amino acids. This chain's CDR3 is CSASHRTGPNNSPLHF. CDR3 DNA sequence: TGCAGTGCTAGTCATCGGACAGGGCCAAATAATTCACCCCTCCACTTT.

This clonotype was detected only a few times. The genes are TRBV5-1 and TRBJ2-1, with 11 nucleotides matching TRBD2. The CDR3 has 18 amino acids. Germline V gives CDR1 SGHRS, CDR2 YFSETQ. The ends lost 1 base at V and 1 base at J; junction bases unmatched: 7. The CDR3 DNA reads TGCGCCAGCAGCTTGTTGCTAGCGGGGGGATGGTCCTACAATGAGCAGTTCTTC. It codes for CASSLLLAGGWSYNEQFF.

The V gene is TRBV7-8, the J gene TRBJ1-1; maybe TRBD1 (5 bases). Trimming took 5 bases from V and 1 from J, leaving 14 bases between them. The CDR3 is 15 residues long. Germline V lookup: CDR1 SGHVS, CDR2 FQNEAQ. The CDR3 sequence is CASSPSRAKNTEAFF. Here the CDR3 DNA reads TGTGCCAGCAGCCCCAGCAGGGCTAAGAACACTGAAGCTTTCTTT.

CDR3 region: CASSFPDRDSGELFF. The CDR3 DNA reads TGTGCCAGCAGCTTCCCGGACCGAGATTCCGGGGAGCTGTTTTTT. The V and J genes are TRBV5-8 and TRBJ2-2; D ambiguous. The CDR3 contains 15 residues. The V gene's germline CDR1 is SGHTS and CDR2 YDEGEE. The V and J ends lost 2 bases and 6 bases respectively, with 14 bases between them.

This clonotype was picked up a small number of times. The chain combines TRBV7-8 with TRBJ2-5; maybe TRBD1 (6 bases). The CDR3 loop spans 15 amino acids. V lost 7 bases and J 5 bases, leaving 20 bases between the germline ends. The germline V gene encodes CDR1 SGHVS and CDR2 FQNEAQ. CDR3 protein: CASTPGQGLWETQYF. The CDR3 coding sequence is TGTGCCAGCACCCCAGGCCAGGGGTTGTGGGAGACCCAGTACTTC.

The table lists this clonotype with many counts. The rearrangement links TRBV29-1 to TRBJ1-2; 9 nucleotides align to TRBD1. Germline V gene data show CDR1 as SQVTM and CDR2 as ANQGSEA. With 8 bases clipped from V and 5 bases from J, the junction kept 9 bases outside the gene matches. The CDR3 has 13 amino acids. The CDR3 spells CSSSAGQGYGYTF. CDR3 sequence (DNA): TGCAGCTCAAGTGCGGGACAGGGATATGGCTACACCTTC.

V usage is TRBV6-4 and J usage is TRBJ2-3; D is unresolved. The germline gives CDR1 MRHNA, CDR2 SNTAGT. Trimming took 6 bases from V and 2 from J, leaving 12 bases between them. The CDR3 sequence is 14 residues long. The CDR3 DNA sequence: TGTGCCAGCAGCGCGGACGCATACACAGATACGCAGTATTTT. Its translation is CASSADAYTDTQYF.

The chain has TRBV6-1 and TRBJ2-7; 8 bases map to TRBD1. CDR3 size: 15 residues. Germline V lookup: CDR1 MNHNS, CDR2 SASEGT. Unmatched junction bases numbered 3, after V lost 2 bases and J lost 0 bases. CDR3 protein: CASSEQTGASYEQYF. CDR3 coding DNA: TGTGCCAGCAGTGAACAGACAGGGGCCTCCTACGAGCAGTACTTC.

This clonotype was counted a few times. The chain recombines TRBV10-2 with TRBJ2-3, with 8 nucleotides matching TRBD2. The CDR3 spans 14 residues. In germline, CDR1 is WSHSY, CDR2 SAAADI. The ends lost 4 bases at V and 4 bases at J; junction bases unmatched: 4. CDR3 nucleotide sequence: TGCGCCAGCAGTGCGGGGGGGCTCGCAGATACGCAGTATTTT. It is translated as CASSAGGLADTQYF.

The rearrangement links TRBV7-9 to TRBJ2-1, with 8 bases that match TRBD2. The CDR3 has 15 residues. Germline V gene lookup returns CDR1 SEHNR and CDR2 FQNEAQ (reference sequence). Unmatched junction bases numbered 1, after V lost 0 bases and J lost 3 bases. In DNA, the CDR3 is TGTGCCAGCAGCTTAGCACTAGCGGACTACAATGAGCAGTTCTTC. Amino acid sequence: CASSLALADYNEQFF. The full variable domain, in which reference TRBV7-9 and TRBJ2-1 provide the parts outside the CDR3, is DTGVSQNPRHKITKRGQNVTFRCDPISEHNRLYWYRQTLGQGPEFLTYFQNEAQLEKSRLLSDRFSAERPKGSFSTLEIQRTEQGDSAMYLCASSLALADYNEQFFGPGTRLTVL.

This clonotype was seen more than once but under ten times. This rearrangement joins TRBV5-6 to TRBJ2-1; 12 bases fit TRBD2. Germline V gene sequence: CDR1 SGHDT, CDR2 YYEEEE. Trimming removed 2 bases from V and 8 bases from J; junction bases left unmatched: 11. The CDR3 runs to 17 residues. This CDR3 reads CASSFDPLAGGLYEQFF. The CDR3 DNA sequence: TGTGCCAGCAGCTTCGACCCTCTAGCGGGGGGGCTCTATGAGCAGTTCTTC.

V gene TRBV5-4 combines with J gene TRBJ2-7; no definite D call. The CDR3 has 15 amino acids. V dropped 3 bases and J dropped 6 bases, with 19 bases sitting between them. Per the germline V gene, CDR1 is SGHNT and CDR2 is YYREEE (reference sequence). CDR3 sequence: CASSSFDRVPIEQYF. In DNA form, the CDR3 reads TGTGCCAGCAGCTCTTTCGATCGGGTCCCGATCGAGCAGTACTTC.

The CDR3 loop is CASSLERGGGNTIYF. The CDR3 DNA follows: TGTGCCAGCAGCCTAGAGCGGGGCGGTGGAAACACCATATATTTT. The rearrangement links TRBV4-2 to TRBJ1-3, with D tentatively TRBD1 (5 bases). CDR3 length equals 15 residues. In germline, CDR1 is LGHNA, CDR2 YNFKEQ. Trimming took 4 bases from V and 3 from J, leaving 13 bases between them.

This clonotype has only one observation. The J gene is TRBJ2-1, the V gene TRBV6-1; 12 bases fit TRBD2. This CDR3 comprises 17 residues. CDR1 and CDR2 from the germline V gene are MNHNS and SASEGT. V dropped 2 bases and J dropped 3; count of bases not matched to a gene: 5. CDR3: CASSEPSGGALYNEQFF. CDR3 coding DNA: TGTGCCAGCAGTGAACCTAGCGGGGGGGCCCTCTACAATGAGCAGTTCTTC.

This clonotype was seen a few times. CDR3 in DNA: TGTGCCAGCTTGCGGGACACGAACACTGAAGCTTTCTTT. It yields the protein CASLRDTNTEAFF. The rearrangement links TRBV18 to TRBJ1-1; the D gene is possibly TRBD1 (6 bases). Trimming cost V 7 bases and J 1 base, with 10 bases left between them. The CDR3 is 13 residues long. Germline CDR1 reads KGHSH; CDR2 reads LQKENI.

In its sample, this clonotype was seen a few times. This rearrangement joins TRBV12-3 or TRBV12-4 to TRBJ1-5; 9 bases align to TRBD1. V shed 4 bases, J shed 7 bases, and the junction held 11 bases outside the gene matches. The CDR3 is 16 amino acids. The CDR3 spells CASSSGTGTVRQPQHF. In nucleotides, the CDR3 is TGTGCCAGCAGTTCCGGGACAGGGACCGTCAGGCAGCCCCAGCATTTT.

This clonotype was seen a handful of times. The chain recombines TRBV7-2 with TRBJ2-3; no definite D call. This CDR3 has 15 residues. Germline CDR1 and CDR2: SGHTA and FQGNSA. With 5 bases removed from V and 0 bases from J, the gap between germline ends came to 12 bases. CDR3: CASSREQASTDTQYF. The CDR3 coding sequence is TGTGCCAGCAGCAGAGAGCAGGCTAGCACAGATACGCAGTATTTT.

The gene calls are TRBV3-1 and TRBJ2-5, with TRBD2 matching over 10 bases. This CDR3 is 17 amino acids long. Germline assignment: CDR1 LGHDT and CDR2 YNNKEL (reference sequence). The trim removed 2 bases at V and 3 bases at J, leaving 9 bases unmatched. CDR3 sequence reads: CASSQTLRTSGKETQYF. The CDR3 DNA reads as TGTGCCAGCAGCCAAACTCTCAGGACTAGCGGTAAAGAGACCCAGTACTTC.

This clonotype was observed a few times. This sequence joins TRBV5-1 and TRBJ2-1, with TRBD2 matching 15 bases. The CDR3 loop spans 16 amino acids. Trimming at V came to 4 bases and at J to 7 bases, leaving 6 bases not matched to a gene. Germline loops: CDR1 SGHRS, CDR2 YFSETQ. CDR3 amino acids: CASSTGTSGGWNEQFF. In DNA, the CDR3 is TGCGCCAGCAGCACTGGGACTAGCGGGGGGTGGAATGAGCAGTTCTTC.

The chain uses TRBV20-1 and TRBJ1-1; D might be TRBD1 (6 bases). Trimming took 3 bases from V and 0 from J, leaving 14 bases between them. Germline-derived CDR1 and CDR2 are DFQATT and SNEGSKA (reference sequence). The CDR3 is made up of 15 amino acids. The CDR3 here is CSASRQVTMNTEAFF. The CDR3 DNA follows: TGCAGTGCTAGCCGACAGGTTACCATGAACACTGAAGCTTTCTTT.

CDR3 DNA sequence: TGTGCCAGCAGCCTATATACTAGCGGGGGGCACAATGAGCAGTTCTTC. It translates to CASSLYTSGGHNEQFF. The chain combines TRBV9 with TRBJ2-1; 12 positions agree with TRBD2. Germline CDR1 SGDLS, CDR2 YYNGEE. The CDR3 is made up of 16 amino acids. After removal of 4 bases from V and 5 bases from J, the junction contained 7 bases not matched to a gene.

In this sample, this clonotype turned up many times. DNA for the CDR3: TGTGCCAGCAGAAAGGACAGGCCAGTCGCTTTCTACAATGAGCAGTTCTTC. Translated: CASRKDRPVAFYNEQFF. This sequence joins TRBV5-8 and TRBJ2-1; 7 nucleotides match TRBD1. The CDR3 is 17 residues long. With 5 bases clipped from V and 3 bases from J, the junction kept 14 bases outside the gene matches. Germline V CDR1 and CDR2: SGHTS, YDEGEE.

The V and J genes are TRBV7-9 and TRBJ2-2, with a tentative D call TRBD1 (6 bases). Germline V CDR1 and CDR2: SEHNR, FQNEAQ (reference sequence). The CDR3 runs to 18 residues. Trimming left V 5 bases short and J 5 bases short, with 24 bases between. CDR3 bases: TGTGCCAGCAGCCATCTGAGCGGTCGACCTGACAGGACCGGGGAGCTGTTTTTT. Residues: CASSHLSGRPDRTGELFF.

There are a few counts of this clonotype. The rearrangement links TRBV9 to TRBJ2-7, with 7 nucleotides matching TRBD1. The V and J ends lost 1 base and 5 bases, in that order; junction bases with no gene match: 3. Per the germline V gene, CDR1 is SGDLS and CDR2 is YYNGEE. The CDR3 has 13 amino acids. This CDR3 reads CASSVQGDDEQYF. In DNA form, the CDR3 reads TGTGCCAGCAGCGTACAGGGGGACGACGAGCAGTACTTC.

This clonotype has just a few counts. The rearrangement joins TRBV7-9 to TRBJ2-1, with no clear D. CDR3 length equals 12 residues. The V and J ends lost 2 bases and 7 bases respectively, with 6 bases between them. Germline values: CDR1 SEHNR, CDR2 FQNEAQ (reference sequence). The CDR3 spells CASSLRMNEQFF. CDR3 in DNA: TGTGCCAGCAGCTTACGTATGAATGAGCAGTTCTTC.

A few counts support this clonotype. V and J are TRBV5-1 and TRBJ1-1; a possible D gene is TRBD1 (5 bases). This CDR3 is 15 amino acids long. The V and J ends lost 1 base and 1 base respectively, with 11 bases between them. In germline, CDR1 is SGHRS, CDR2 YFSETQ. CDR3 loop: CASSLLQGQNTEAFF. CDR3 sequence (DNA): TGCGCCAGCAGCTTGCTCCAGGGCCAGAACACTGAAGCTTTCTTT.